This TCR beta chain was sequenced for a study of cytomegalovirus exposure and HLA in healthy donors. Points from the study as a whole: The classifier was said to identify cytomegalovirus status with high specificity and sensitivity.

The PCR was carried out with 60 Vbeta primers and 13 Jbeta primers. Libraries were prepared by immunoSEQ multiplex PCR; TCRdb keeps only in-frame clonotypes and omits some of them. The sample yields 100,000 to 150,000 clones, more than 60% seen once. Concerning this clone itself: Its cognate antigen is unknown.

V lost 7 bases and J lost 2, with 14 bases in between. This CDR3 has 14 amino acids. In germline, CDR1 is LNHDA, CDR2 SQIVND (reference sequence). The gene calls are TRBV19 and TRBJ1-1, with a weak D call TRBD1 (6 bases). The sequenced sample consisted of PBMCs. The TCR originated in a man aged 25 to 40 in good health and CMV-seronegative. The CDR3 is CASNHRATNTEAFF. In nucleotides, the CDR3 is TGTGCCAGTAATCACAGGGCAACAAACACTGAAGCTTTCTTT. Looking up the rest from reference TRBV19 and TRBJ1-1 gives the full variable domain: DGGITQSPKYLFRKEGQNVTLSCEQNLNHDAMYWYRQDPGQGLRLIYYSQIVNDFQKGDIAEGYSVSREKKESFPLTVTSAQKNPTAFYLCASNHRATNTEAFFGQGTRLTVV.